This TCR beta chain derives from a study of beta chain features in type 1 diabetes. Study results and limitations: Type 1 diabetes patients had moderately but significantly shorter TCRB CDR3s in all four CD4+ subsets.

Reverse transcribing all isolated RNA meant expressed TCRB transcripts were sequenced. The assay was immunoSEQ multiplex PCR, and TCRdb's table has in-frame clones only and misses some. This table holds over 200,000 clones, about a tenth found once. This clone turned up a few times. Its antigen is undetermined. The CDR3 totals 15 residues. Trimming took off 1 base at V and 4 bases at J, with 13 bases between the two ends. Looked up from germline, CDR1 is SGHTA and CDR2 is FQGNSA. The TCR comes from a man aged 25 to 45 with type 1 diabetes. The gene calls are TRBV7-2 and TRBJ1-1; D unresolved. The sample taken for sequencing was naive CD4+ T cells from blood. The CDR3: CASSLEATIGTEAFF. The CDR3, as DNA: TGTGCCAGCAGCTTAGAGGCAACTATAGGCACTGAAGCTTTCTTT.